This T cell receptor (beta chain) is from a study of T cell changes during pregnancy in multiple sclerosis. Here immunoSEQ multiplex PCR was the method, and the copy in TCRdb shows in-frame clones only, minus some. The repertoire holds some 48,000 clones, with 80% to 95% as singletons. Germline CDR1 reads SGHRS; CDR2 reads YFSETQ. CDR3 size: 14 residues. The V gene end was trimmed by 6 bases and the J gene end by 9 bases; junction bases not matched to a gene: 13. Specimen: CD4+ T cells from peripheral blood mononuclear cells, collected after pregnancy. The sequence came from a female donor in good health, enrolled as a control in a pregnancy study. The chain uses TRBV5-1 and TRBJ2-3; 7 bases are a match to TRBD1. CDR3: CASTPSTGLDTQYF. The CDR3, as DNA: TGCGCCAGCACCCCCTCGACAGGGCTAGACACGCAGTATTTT.